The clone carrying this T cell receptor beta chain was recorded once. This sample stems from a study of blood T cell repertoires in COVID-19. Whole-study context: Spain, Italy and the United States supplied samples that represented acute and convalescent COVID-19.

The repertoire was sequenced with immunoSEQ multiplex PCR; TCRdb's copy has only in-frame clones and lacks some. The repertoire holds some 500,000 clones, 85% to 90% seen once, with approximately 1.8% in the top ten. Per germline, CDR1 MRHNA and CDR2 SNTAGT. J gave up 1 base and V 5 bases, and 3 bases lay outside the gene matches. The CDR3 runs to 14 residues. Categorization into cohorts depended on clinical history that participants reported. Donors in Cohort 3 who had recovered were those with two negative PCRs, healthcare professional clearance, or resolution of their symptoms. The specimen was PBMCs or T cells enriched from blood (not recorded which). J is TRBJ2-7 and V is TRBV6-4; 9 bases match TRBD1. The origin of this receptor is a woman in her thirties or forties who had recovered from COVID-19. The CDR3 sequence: CASSRDRESYEQYF. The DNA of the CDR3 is TGTGCCAGCAGTAGGGACAGGGAATCCTACGAGCAGTACTTC.